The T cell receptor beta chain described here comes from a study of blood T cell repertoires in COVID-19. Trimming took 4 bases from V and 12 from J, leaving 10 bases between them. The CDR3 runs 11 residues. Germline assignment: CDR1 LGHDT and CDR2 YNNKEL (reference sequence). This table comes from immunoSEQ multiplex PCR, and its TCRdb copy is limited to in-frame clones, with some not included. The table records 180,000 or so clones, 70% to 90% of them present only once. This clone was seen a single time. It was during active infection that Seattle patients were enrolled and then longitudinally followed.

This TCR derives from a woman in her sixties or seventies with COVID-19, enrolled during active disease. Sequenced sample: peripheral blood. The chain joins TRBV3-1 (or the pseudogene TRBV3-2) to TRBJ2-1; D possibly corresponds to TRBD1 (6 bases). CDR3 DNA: TGTGCCAGCAGCCTTGAAGGGGGGCAGTTCTTC. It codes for CASSLEGGQFF.